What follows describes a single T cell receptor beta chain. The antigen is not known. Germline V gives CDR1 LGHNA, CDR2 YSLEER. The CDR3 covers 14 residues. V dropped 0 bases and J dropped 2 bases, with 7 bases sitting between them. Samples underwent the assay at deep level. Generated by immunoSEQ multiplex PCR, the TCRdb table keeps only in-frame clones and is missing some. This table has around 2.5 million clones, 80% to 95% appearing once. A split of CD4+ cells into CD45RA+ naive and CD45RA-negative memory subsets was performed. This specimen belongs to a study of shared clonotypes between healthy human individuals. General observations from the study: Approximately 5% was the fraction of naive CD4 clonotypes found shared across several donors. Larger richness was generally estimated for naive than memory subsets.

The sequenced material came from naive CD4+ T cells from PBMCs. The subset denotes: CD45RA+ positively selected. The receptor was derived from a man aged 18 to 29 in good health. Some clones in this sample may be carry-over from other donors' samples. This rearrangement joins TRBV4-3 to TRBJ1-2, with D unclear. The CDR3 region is CASSQDSRNYGYTF. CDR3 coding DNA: TGCGCCAGCAGCCAAGACTCCAGGAACTATGGCTACACCTTC.